These T cell receptor beta chains were read from a single sample in a study of spatial heterogeneity in lung cancer. TCRdb processed the 5' RACE reads anew with MiXCR; each CDR3 protein has one entry. The table lists a few thousand distinct CDR3 sequences, about a sixth of them singletons. Source: PBMCs, taken at surgery. The receptor set was obtained from a male donor with early-stage non-small cell lung cancer. CDR3s include the opening cysteine and the closing phenylalanine or tryptophan. The order of the fields is D gene, clone size, J gene, V gene, CDR3 length, CDR3 DNA, CDR3 protein. D genes are given only for firm matches. Clone size is not always given. Where it is, it says once, few, many or a class for expanded clones.

d_gene: -; abundance: medium-sized; j_gene: TRBJ2-1; v_gene: TRBV4-3; len: 16; CDR3nt: TGCGCCAGCAGCCAGGGTGGGGGGGACAACTACAATGAGCAGTTCTTC; CDR3aa: CASSQGGGDNYNEQFF
d_gene: TRBD1; abundance: many; j_gene: TRBJ1-2; v_gene: TRBV29-1; len: 11; CDR3nt: TGCAGCGTGGCAGGGGGCGGTGGCTACACCTTC; CDR3aa: CSVAGGGGYTF
d_gene: -; abundance: medium-sized; j_gene: TRBJ2-1; v_gene: TRBV20-1; len: 14; CDR3nt: TGCAGTGCCCCCGACCTGACTCTAAACAATGAGCAGTTCTTC; CDR3aa: CSAPDLTLNNEQFF
d_gene: -; abundance: medium-sized; j_gene: TRBJ1-1; v_gene: TRBV24-1; len: 13; CDR3nt: TGTGCCACCAGTGATTCCTCCGGGTATGAAGCTTTCTTT; CDR3aa: CATSDSSGYEAFF
d_gene: -; abundance: many; j_gene: TRBJ2-3; v_gene: TRBV4-3; len: 15; CDR3nt: TGCGCCAGCACGCCTTTTCGGGACAGCACAGATACGCAGTATTTT; CDR3aa: CASTPFRDSTDTQYF
d_gene: -; abundance: many; j_gene: TRBJ2-7; v_gene: TRBV7-2; len: 16; CDR3nt: TGTGCCAGCAGCTTATTTTCTGGCACGTACGGCTACGAGCAGTACTTC; CDR3aa: CASSLFSGTYGYEQYF
d_gene: TRBD2; abundance: -; j_gene: TRBJ2-7; v_gene: TRBV28; len: 14; CDR3nt: TGTGCCAGCAGTCTCAGCGGGGGGGCTTACGAGCAGTACTTC; CDR3aa: CASSLSGGAYEQYF
d_gene: -; abundance: -; j_gene: TRBJ2-5; v_gene: TRBV12-2; len: 19; CDR3nt: TGTGCAAGTCGCTTAGGTCCCTCGTCTAGCGGGGGGGCGGAAGAGACCCAGTACTTC; CDR3aa: CASRLGPSSSGGAEETQYF
d_gene: TRBD1; abundance: medium-sized; j_gene: TRBJ1-5; v_gene: TRBV6-5; len: 16; CDR3nt: TGTGCCAGCAGTCCTAGGGGACAGGGGGACAATCAGCCCCAGCATTTT; CDR3aa: CASSPRGQGDNQPQHF
d_gene: -; abundance: many; j_gene: TRBJ2-3; v_gene: TRBV5-4; len: 16; CDR3nt: TGTGCCAGCAGCTTGGCCGCGGGGCCACCCACAGATACGCAGTATTTT; CDR3aa: CASSLAAGPPTDTQYF
d_gene: -; abundance: many; j_gene: TRBJ2-6; v_gene: TRBV5-4; len: 15; CDR3nt: TGTGCCAGCAGCAGACAAGGTATTGGGGCCAACGTCCTGACTTTC; CDR3aa: CASSRQGIGANVLTF
d_gene: -; abundance: many; j_gene: TRBJ2-6; v_gene: TRBV20-1; len: 14; CDR3nt: TGCAGTGCTAGTCCCGCCTCTGGGGCCAACGTCCTGACTTTC; CDR3aa: CSASPASGANVLTF
d_gene: -; abundance: medium-sized; j_gene: TRBJ2-5; v_gene: TRBV5-1; len: 11; CDR3nt: TGCGCCAGCAGCCATCAAGAGACCCAGTACTTC; CDR3aa: CASSHQETQYF
d_gene: TRBD1; abundance: -; j_gene: TRBJ1-6; v_gene: TRBV30; len: 13; CDR3nt: TGTGCCTGGGACAGGGTCCGAGGGTCACCCCTCCACTTT; CDR3aa: CAWDRVRGSPLHF
d_gene: -; abundance: few; j_gene: TRBJ2-5; v_gene: TRBV5-1; len: 13; CDR3nt: TGCGCCAGCAGCTTGAGGACCGAAGAGACCCAGTACTTC; CDR3aa: CASSLRTEETQYF
d_gene: -; abundance: many; j_gene: TRBJ2-5; v_gene: TRBV12-3/TRBV12-4; len: 15; CDR3nt: TGTGCCAGCAGTTTAAGAAGAAAAGGTGACGAGACCCAGTACTTC; CDR3aa: CASSLRRKGDETQYF
d_gene: TRBD1; abundance: many; j_gene: TRBJ2-7; v_gene: TRBV12-3/TRBV12-4; len: 16; CDR3nt: TGTGCCAGCAGTTTAGCGCTACAGGACAGGGGAAACGAGCAGTACTTC; CDR3aa: CASSLALQDRGNEQYF
d_gene: TRBD1; abundance: large; j_gene: TRBJ2-3; v_gene: TRBV5-1; len: 13; CDR3nt: TGCGCCAGCAGCTTGGAACCCGGGACAGCGCAGTATTTT; CDR3aa: CASSLEPGTAQYF
d_gene: -; abundance: many; j_gene: TRBJ2-7; v_gene: TRBV7-2; len: 15; CDR3nt: TGTGCCAGCACTCTAAGGTCGGTTGGCTCCTACGAGCAGTACTTC; CDR3aa: CASTLRSVGSYEQYF
d_gene: -; abundance: many; j_gene: TRBJ1-4; v_gene: TRBV5-1; len: 16; CDR3nt: TGCGCCAGCAGCCATAACCCGGAGGGGGTTGTGGAAAAACTGTTTTTT; CDR3aa: CASSHNPEGVVEKLFF
d_gene: TRBD2; abundance: few; j_gene: TRBJ2-1; v_gene: TRBV9; len: 14; CDR3nt: TGTGCCAGCAGCGTACGGACTAGCGCTAATGAGCAGTTCTTC; CDR3aa: CASSVRTSANEQFF
d_gene: TRBD1; abundance: -; j_gene: TRBJ1-1; v_gene: TRBV3-1; len: 15; CDR3nt: TGTGCCAGCGGCCGCGATGGGACAGGGGACTTTGAAGCTTTCTTT; CDR3aa: CASGRDGTGDFEAFF
d_gene: TRBD2; abundance: many; j_gene: TRBJ2-5; v_gene: TRBV12-3/TRBV12-4; len: 13; CDR3nt: TGTGCCAGCTCCGTGGGCGGGGGTGAGACCCAGTACTTC; CDR3aa: CASSVGGGETQYF
d_gene: -; abundance: medium-sized; j_gene: TRBJ1-4; v_gene: TRBV3-2; len: 18; CDR3nt: TGTGCCAGCAGCCGGAACAGGGGAGATCGAGCAACTAATGAAAAACTGTTTTTT; CDR3aa: CASSRNRGDRATNEKLFF
d_gene: -; abundance: -; j_gene: TRBJ2-5; v_gene: TRBV24-1; len: 13; CDR3nt: TGTGCCACCAGGGCGAGGGAGGAAGAGACCCAGTACTTC; CDR3aa: CATRAREEETQYF
d_gene: -; abundance: many; j_gene: TRBJ1-2; v_gene: TRBV5-6; len: 14; CDR3nt: TGTGCCAGCAGCTTGGGTGGCAGGACCTATGGCTACACCTTC; CDR3aa: CASSLGGRTYGYTF
d_gene: TRBD2; abundance: -; j_gene: TRBJ2-5; v_gene: TRBV5-1; len: 18; CDR3nt: TGCGCCAGCAGCCGGATTCCCGAAGCGGGGGCCCAAGAGGGGACCCAGTACTTC; CDR3aa: CASSRIPEAGAQEGTQYF
d_gene: TRBD2; abundance: many; j_gene: TRBJ2-7; v_gene: TRBV15; len: 19; CDR3nt: TGTGCCACCAGCAGAGGGAAGGCAAGCTGGACTAGCGGGAGCCACGAGCAGTACTTC; CDR3aa: CATSRGKASWTSGSHEQYF
d_gene: -; abundance: many; j_gene: TRBJ2-7; v_gene: TRBV13; len: 13; CDR3nt: TGTGCCAGCAGCTACGGGAGTATCTACGAGCAGTACTTC; CDR3aa: CASSYGSIYEQYF
d_gene: -; abundance: many; j_gene: TRBJ2-5; v_gene: TRBV28; len: 12; CDR3nt: TGTGCCAGCAGTACAATCCAAGAGACCCAGTACTTC; CDR3aa: CASSTIQETQYF
d_gene: -; abundance: many; j_gene: TRBJ1-2; v_gene: TRBV5-1; len: 13; CDR3nt: TGCGCCAGCAGCTTCCAGGGACACTATGGCTACACCTTC; CDR3aa: CASSFQGHYGYTF
d_gene: TRBD2; abundance: many; j_gene: TRBJ2-5; v_gene: TRBV15; len: 15; CDR3nt: TGTGCCACCAGCACCCGGGGGGGGGTCGAAGAGACCCAGTACTTC; CDR3aa: CATSTRGGVEETQYF
d_gene: TRBD1; abundance: many; j_gene: TRBJ2-7; v_gene: TRBV23-1; len: 14; CDR3nt: TGCGCCAGCACGTTGGTACAGGGGGGTTACGAGCAGTACTTC; CDR3aa: CASTLVQGGYEQYF
d_gene: -; abundance: many; j_gene: TRBJ2-1; v_gene: TRBV7-3; len: 13; CDR3nt: TGTGCCAGCAGCCCGTCCCGGGACAATGAGCAGTTCTTC; CDR3aa: CASSPSRDNEQFF
d_gene: -; abundance: many; j_gene: TRBJ2-2; v_gene: TRBV4-3; len: 17; CDR3nt: TGCGCCAGCAGCCAAGATCAGGGGACTCCTGAGATCGGGGAGCTGTTTTTT; CDR3aa: CASSQDQGTPEIGELFF
d_gene: -; abundance: many; j_gene: TRBJ1-2; v_gene: TRBV7-9; len: 16; CDR3nt: TGTGCCAGCAGCTTAGGGGTCGGACAGAACTCCTATGGCTACACCTTC; CDR3aa: CASSLGVGQNSYGYTF
d_gene: TRBD1; abundance: medium-sized; j_gene: TRBJ2-5; v_gene: TRBV5-1; len: 13; CDR3nt: TGCGCCAGCAGGCGGACAGGGGAAGAGACCCAGTACTTC; CDR3aa: CASRRTGEETQYF
d_gene: -; abundance: many; j_gene: TRBJ1-5; v_gene: TRBV20-1; len: 15; CDR3nt: TGCAGTGCTAGACGGACAGAAATTAGCAATCAGCCCCAGCATTTT; CDR3aa: CSARRTEISNQPQHF
d_gene: -; abundance: many; j_gene: TRBJ2-3; v_gene: TRBV5-5; len: 15; CDR3nt: TGTGCCAGCAGCTTAGGACCTATGCCACAGGATACGCAGTATTTT; CDR3aa: CASSLGPMPQDTQYF
d_gene: -; abundance: many; j_gene: TRBJ2-1; v_gene: TRBV30; len: 12; CDR3nt: TGTGCCTGGAGTGGCGGGACTCAGGGCACGCTCTTC; CDR3aa: CAWSGGTQGTLF
d_gene: TRBD2; abundance: many; j_gene: TRBJ2-1; v_gene: TRBV29-1; len: 17; CDR3nt: TGCAGCGCCGCTGGGCTAGCGGGAGCGGCTTCCTACAATGAGCAGTTCTTC; CDR3aa: CSAAGLAGAASYNEQFF
d_gene: TRBD2; abundance: -; j_gene: TRBJ2-2; v_gene: TRBV6-1; len: 15; CDR3nt: TGTGCCAGCAGCCCGATGGCGGGGGAGACCGGGGAGCTGTTTTTT; CDR3aa: CASSPMAGETGELFF